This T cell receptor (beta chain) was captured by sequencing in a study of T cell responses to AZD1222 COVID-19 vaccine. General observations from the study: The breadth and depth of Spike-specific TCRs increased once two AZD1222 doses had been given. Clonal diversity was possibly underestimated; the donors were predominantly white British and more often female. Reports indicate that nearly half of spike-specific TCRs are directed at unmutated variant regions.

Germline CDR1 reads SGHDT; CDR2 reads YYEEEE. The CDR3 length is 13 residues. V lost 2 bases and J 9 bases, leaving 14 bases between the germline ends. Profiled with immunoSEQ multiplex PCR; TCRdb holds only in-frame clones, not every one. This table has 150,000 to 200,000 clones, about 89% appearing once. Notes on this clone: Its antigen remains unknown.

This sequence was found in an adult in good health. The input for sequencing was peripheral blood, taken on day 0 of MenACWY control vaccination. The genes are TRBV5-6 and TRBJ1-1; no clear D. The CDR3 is CASSFSGVGKAFF. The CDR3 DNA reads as TGTGCCAGCAGCTTTTCTGGGGTTGGGAAAGCTTTCTTT.